These T cell receptor beta chains were read from a single sample in a study of blood T cell repertoires in COVID-19. Profiled with immunoSEQ multiplex PCR; TCRdb holds only in-frame clones, not every one. The sample lists about 380,000 clones; more than 70% were seen once. Input material: PBMCs or T cells enriched from blood (not recorded which). The receptors originated from a woman aged 18-30 years who had recovered from COVID-19. Each CDR3 is given with its conserved first and last residue. A D gene is named only where the DNA matches it firmly. Part of the rows lack a size; the others show once, few, many or a class for expanded clones.

d_gene | j_gene | len | v_gene | abundance | CDR3nt | CDR3aa
TRBD1 | TRBJ1-4 | 15 | TRBV3-1/TRBV3-2 | NA | TGTGCCAGCAGCCTCGGACAGGCAACTAATGAAAAACTGTTTTTT | CASSLGQATNEKLFF
NA | TRBJ2-7 | 15 | TRBV5-1 | NA | TGCGCCAGCAGCTTGACCGGGGAACCCCCCTACGAGCAGTACTTC | CASSLTGEPPYEQYF
NA | TRBJ1-2 | 17 | TRBV3-1/TRBV3-2 | NA | TGTGCCAGCAGCCAGAGGGGACATTTTGCCACTAACTATGGCTACACCTTC | CASSQRGHFATNYGYTF
TRBD1 | TRBJ2-7 | 13 | TRBV3-1/TRBV3-2 | NA | TGTGCCAGCAGCCATGGACAGGGATACGAGCAGTACTTC | CASSHGQGYEQYF
NA | TRBJ1-1 | 12 | TRBV12-3/TRBV12-4 | NA | TGTGCCAGCAGTTCCGGGAACACTGAAGCTTTCTTT | CASSSGNTEAFF
NA | TRBJ1-2 | 13 | TRBV2 | few | TGTGCCAGCAGTGACCAGGAAGACTATGGCTACACCTTC | CASSDQEDYGYTF
NA | TRBJ1-1 | 15 | TRBV7-2 | NA | TGTGCCAGCAGCTTCCCGAGGGGGTTCTACACTGAAGCTTTCTTT | CASSFPRGFYTEAFF
NA | TRBJ1-6 | 15 | TRBV27 | NA | TGTGCCAGCAGTTTAATGCAGGCGAACAATTCACCCCTCCACTTT | CASSLMQANNSPLHF
NA | TRBJ1-1 | 15 | TRBV7-9 | NA | TGTGCCAGCAGCTCTTCGACAAGGTTGAACACTGAAGCTTTCTTT | CASSSSTRLNTEAFF
NA | TRBJ2-7 | 16 | TRBV4-1 | many | TGCGCCAGCAGCCCAGGATCGGGACTTAGCTCCTACGAGCAGTACTTC | CASSPGSGLSSYEQYF
TRBD1 | TRBJ2-7 | 13 | TRBV2 | NA | TGTGCCATTACTGACAGGGACCCCTACGAGCAGTACTTC | CAITDRDPYEQYF
TRBD2 | TRBJ2-5 | 16 | TRBV27 | NA | TGTGCCAGCAGTCCGATGGTTAGCGGGGGGTCGGAGACCCAGTACTTC | CASSPMVSGGSETQYF
NA | TRBJ1-3 | 15 | TRBV2 | NA | TGTGCCAGCAGTGAAATGCAGGGGTACGCAAACACCATATATTTT | CASSEMQGYANTIYF
TRBD1 | TRBJ2-3 | 16 | TRBV28 | NA | TGTGCCACCCGTTCCCCGGGACAGGGGTTCGGGGATACGCAGTATTTT | CATRSPGQGFGDTQYF
NA | TRBJ1-5 | 14 | TRBV19 | NA | TGTGCCAGTAGTATAGGCAGGGTTGGACAGCCCCAGCATTTT | CASSIGRVGQPQHF
NA | TRBJ2-7 | 13 | TRBV11-2 | once | TGTGCCAGCAGCTTACTGCAGATTTACGAGCAGTACTTC | CASSLLQIYEQYF
TRBD1 | TRBJ2-7 | 13 | TRBV4-1 | NA | TGCGCCAGCAGCGATGGACAGGGAAGGGAGCAGTACTTC | CASSDGQGREQYF
TRBD2 | TRBJ2-5 | 15 | TRBV30 | NA | TGTGCCTGGAGTGTCGGGGGGGCCCTCCAAGAGACCCAGTACTTC | CAWSVGGALQETQYF
TRBD1 | TRBJ2-7 | 14 | TRBV11-2 | NA | TGTGCCAGCAGCTTTGGGACAGGGGTATACGAGCAGTACTTC | CASSFGTGVYEQYF
NA | TRBJ1-1 | 12 | TRBV18 | NA | TGTGCCAGCTCACCATGGGAGACTGAAGCTTTCTTT | CASSPWETEAFF
NA | TRBJ1-6 | 17 | TRBV9 | NA | TGTGCCAGCAGCGTAGAGCGGCGGCCGGGGGTTGATTCACCCCTCCACTTT | CASSVERRPGVDSPLHF
NA | TRBJ2-7 | 14 | TRBV30 | NA | TGTGCCGCGATGGGCCGAGGACAATACTACGAGCAGTACTTC | CAAMGRGQYYEQYF
NA | TRBJ2-7 | 14 | TRBV19 | NA | TGTGCCAGCTCCCTAGGGGGTACAGGCTACGAGCAGTACTTC | CASSLGGTGYEQYF
TRBD1 | TRBJ1-2 | 13 | TRBV2 | NA | TGTGCCAACCGACAGGGGATCGACTATGGCTACACCTTC | CANRQGIDYGYTF
NA | TRBJ2-7 | 14 | TRBV7-2 | NA | TGTGCCAGCAGCTTAGGGACACACTCCTACGAGCAGTACTTC | CASSLGTHSYEQYF
TRBD1 | TRBJ1-2 | 11 | TRBV27 | NA | TGTGCAATCGGGACAGGGAACGGCTACACCTTC | CAIGTGNGYTF
TRBD2 | TRBJ2-5 | 17 | TRBV3-1/TRBV3-2 | NA | TGTGCCAGCAGCCAAGAATGGGTAGCGGGGCGCCAAGAGACCCAGTACTTC | CASSQEWVAGRQETQYF
NA | TRBJ1-4 | 15 | TRBV2 | NA | TGTGCCAGCAGTGAAGGGGGGACTGGAAATGAAAAACTGTTTTTT | CASSEGGTGNEKLFF